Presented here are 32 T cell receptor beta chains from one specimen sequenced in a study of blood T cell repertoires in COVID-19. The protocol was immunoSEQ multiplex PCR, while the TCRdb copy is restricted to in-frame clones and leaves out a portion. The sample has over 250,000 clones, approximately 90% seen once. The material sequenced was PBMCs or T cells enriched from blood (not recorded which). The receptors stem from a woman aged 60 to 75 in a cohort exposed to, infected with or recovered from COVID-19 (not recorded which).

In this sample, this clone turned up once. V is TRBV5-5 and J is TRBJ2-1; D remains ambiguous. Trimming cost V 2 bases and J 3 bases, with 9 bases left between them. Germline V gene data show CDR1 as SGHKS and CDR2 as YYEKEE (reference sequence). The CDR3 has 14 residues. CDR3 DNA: TGTGCCAGCAGCTTCAACGGTGTCTACAATGAGCAGTTCTTC. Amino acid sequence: CASSFNGVYNEQFF.

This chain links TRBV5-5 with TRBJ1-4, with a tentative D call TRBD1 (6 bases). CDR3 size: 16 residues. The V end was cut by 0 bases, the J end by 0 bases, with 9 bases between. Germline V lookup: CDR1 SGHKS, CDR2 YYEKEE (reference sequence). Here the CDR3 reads CASSLGAGATNEKLFF. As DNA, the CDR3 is TGTGCCAGCAGCTTGGGGGCAGGGGCAACTAATGAAAAACTGTTTTTT.

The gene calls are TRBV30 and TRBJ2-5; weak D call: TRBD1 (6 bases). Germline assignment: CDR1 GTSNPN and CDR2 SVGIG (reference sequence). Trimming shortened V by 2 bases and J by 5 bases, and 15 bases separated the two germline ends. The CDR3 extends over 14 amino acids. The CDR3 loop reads CAWSNTNREETQYF. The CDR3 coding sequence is TGTGCCTGGAGTAACACCAACAGGGAGGAGACCCAGTACTTC.

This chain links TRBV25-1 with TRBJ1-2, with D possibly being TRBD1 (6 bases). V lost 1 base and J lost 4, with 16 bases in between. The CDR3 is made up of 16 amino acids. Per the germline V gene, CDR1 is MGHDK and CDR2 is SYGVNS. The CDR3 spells CASSESARTASYGYTF. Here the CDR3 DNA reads TGTGCCAGCAGTGAATCGGCCAGGACAGCATCCTATGGCTACACCTTC.

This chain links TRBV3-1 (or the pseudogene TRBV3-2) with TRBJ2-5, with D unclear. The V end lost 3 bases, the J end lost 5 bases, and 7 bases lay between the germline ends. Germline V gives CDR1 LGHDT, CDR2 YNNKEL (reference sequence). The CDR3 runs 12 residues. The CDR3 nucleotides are TGTGCCAGCAGCCAGTTAGCTGAGACCCAGTACTTC. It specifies CASSQLAETQYF.

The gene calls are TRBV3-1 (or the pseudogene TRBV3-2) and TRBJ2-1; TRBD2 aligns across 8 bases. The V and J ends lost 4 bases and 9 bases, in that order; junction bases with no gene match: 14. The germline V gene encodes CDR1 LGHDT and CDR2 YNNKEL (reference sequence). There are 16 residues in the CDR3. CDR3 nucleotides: TGTGCCAGCAGCCTACGGGCATTAGCGGGACTGGGTGAGCAGTTCTTC. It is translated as CASSLRALAGLGEQFF.

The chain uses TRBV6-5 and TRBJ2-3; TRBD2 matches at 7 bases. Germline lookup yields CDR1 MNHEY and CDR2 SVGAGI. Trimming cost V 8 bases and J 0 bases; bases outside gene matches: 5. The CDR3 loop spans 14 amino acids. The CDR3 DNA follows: TGTGCCAGCTGGGACTACCCTAGCACAGATACGCAGTATTTT. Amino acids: CASWDYPSTDTQYF.

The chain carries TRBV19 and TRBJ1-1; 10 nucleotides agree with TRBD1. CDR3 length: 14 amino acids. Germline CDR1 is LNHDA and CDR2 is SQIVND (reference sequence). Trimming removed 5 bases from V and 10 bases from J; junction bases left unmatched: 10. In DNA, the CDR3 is TGTGCCAGTAGTTACGGGACAGGGGTTGCTGCAGCTTTCTTT. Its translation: CASSYGTGVAAAFF.

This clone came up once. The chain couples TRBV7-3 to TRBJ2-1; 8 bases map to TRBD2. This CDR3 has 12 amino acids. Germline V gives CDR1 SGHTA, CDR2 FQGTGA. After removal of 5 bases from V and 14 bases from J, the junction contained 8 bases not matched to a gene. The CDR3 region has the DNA TGTGCCAGCAGCCCTGGGCAGCGGGAGAAGTTCTTC. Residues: CASSPGQREKFF.

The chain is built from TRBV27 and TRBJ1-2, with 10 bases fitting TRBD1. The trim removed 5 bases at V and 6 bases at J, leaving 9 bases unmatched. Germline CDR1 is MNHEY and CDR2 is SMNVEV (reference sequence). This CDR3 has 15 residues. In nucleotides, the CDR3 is TGTGCCAGCAGTCGACCGGGACAGGGGATCGATGGCTACACCTTC. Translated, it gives CASSRPGQGIDGYTF.

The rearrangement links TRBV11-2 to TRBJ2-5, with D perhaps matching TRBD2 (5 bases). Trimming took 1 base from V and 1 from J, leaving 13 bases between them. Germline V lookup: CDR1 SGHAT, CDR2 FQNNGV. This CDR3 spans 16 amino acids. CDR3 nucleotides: TGTGCCAGCAGCTTAGTGGGCCCCGGGGTCCAAGAGACCCAGTACTTC. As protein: CASSLVGPGVQETQYF. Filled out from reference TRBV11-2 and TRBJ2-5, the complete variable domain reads EAGVAQSPRYKIIEKRQSVAFWCNPISGHATLYWYQQILGQGPKLLIQFQNNGVVDDSQLPKDRFSAERLKGVDSTLKIQPAKLEDSAVYLCASSLVGPGVQETQYFGPGTRLLVL.

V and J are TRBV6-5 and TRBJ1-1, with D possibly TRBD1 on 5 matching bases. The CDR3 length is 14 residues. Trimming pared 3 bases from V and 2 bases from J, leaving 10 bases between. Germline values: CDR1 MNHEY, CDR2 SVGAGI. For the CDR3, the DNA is TGTGCCAGCAGTTATAGACAGTCAAACACTGAAGCTTTCTTT. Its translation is CASSYRQSNTEAFF.

In nucleotides, the CDR3 is TGTGCCAGCAGCCAAGCCCAGGGGAATAATTCACCCCTCCACTTT. Amino acid sequence: CASSQAQGNNSPLHF. The chain recombines TRBV14 with TRBJ1-6; TRBD1 might be the D (6 bases). The CDR3 length is 15 residues. Germline loops: CDR1 SGHDN, CDR2 FVKESK. V shed 1 base and J shed 5 bases, with 9 bases lying between them.

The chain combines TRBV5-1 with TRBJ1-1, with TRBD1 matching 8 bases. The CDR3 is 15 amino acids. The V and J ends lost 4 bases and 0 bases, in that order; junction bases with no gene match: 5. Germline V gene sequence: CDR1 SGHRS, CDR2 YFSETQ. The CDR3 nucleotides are TGCGCCAGCAGCGACGGACAGGGACTGAACACTGAAGCTTTCTTT. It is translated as CASSDGQGLNTEAFF.

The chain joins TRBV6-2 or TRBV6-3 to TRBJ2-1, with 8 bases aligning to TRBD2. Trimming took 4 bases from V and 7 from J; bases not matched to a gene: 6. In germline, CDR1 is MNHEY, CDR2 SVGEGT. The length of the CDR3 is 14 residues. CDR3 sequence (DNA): TGTGCCAGCAGTTTCTCCGGGGGGGGGAATGAGCAGTTCTTC. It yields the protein CASSFSGGGNEQFF.

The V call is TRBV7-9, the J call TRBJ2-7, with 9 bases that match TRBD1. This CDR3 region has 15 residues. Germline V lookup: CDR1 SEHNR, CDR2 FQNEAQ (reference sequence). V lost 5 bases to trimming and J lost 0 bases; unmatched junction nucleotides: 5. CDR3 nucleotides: TGTGCCAGCAGCGTAAGGGGACAGGGCTCCTACGAGCAGTACTTC. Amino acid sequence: CASSVRGQGSYEQYF.

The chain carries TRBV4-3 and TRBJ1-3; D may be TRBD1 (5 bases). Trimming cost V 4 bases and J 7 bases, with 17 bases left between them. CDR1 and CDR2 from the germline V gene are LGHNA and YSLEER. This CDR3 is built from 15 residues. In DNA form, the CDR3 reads TGCGCCAGCAGCCGGACAATACAATCCGGGAACACCATATATTTT. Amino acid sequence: CASSRTIQSGNTIYF.

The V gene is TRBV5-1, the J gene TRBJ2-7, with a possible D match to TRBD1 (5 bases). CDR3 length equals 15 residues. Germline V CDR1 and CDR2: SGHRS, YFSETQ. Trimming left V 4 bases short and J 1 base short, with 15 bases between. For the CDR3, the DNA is TGCGCCAGCAGCCCCGAGATGGCAGGGTCCTACGAGCAGTACTTC. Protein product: CASSPEMAGSYEQYF. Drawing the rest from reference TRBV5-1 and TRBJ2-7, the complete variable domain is KAGVTQTPRYLIKTRGQQVTLSCSPISGHRSVSWYQQTPGQGLQFLFEYFSETQRNKGNFPGRFSGRQFSNSRSEMNVSTLELGDSALYLCASSPEMAGSYEQYFGPGTRLTVT.

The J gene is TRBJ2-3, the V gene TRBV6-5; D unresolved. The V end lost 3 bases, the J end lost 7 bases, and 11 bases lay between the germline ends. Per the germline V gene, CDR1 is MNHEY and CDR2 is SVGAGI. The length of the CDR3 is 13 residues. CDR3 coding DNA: TGTGCCAGCAGTTATTCTTCTTCTTATACGCAGTATTTT. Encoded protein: CASSYSSSYTQYF.

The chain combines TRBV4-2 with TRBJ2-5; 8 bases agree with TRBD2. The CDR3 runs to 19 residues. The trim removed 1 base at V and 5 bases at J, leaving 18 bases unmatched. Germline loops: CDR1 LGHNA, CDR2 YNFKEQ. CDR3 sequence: CASSQVRFQERECRETQYF. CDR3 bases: TGTGCCAGCAGCCAAGTCAGGTTCCAAGAGCGGGAGTGCCGGGAGACCCAGTACTTC.

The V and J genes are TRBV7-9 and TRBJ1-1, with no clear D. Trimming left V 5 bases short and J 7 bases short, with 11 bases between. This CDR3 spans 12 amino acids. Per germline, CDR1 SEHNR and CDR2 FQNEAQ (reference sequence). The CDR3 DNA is TGTGCCAGCAGCCCCCGGGAGTATGAAGCTTTCTTT. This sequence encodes CASSPREYEAFF.

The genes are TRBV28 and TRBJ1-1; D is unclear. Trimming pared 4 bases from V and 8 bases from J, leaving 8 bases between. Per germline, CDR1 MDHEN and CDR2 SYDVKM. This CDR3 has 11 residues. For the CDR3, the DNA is TGTGCCAGCAGTTCAGCGATCGAAGCTTTCTTT. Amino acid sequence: CASSSAIEAFF.

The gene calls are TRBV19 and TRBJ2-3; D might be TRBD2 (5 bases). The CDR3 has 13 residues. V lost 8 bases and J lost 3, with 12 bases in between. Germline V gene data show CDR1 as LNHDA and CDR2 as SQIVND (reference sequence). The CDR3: CASGGRTTDTQYF. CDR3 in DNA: TGTGCCAGTGGCGGGCGGACGACAGATACGCAGTATTTT.

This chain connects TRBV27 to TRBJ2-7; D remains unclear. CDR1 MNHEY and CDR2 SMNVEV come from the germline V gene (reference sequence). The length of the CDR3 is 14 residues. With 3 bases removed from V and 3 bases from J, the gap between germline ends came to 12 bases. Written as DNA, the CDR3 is TGTGCCAGCAGTTTTCGAGGCACGAGCTACGAGCAGTACTTC. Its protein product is CASSFRGTSYEQYF.

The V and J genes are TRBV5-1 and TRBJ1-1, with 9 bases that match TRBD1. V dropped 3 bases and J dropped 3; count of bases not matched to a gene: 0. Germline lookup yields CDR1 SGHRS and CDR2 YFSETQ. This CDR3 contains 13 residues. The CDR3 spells CASSWDRDTEAFF. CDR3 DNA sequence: TGCGCCAGCAGCTGGGACAGGGACACTGAAGCTTTCTTT.

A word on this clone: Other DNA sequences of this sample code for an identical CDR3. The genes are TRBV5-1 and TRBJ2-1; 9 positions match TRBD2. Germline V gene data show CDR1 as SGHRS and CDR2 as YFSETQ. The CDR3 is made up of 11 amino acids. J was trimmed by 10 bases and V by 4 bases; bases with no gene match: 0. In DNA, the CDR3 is TGCGCCAGCAGCCTAGCGGGGGAGCAGTTCTTC. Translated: CASSLAGEQFF.

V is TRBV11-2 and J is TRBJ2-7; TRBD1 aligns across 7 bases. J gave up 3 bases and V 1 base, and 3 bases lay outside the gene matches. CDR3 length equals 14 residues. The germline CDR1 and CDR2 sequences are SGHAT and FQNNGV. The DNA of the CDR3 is TGTGCCAGCAGCTTAGTACAGGGGCACTACGAGCAGTACTTC. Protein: CASSLVQGHYEQYF.

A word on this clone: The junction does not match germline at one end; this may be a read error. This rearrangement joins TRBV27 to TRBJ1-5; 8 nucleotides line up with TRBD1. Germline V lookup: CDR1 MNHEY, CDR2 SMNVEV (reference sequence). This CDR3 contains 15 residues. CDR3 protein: CASSLSGQGKQPQHF. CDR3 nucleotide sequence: TGTGCCAGCAGTTTATCTGGACAGGGCAAGCAGCCCCAGCATTTT.

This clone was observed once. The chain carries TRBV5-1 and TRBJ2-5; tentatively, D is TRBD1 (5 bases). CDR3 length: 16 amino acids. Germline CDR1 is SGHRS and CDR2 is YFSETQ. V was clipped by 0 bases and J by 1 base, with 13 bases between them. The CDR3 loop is CASSLDFQGFQETQYF. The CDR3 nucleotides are TGCGCCAGCAGCTTGGATTTTCAGGGATTCCAAGAGACCCAGTACTTC.

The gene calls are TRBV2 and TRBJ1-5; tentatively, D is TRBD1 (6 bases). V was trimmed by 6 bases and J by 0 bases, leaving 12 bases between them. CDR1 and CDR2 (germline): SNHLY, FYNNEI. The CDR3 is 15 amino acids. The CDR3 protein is CASRGGDTSNQPQHF. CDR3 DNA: TGTGCCAGCAGGGGGGGGGACACTAGCAATCAGCCCCAGCATTTT.

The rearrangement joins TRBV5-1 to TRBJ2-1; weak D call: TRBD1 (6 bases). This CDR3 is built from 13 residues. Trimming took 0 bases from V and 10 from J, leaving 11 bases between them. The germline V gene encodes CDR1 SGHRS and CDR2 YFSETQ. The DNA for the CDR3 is TGCGCCAGCAGCTTGGTCAGGGGTCAGGAGCAGTTCTTC. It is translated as CASSLVRGQEQFF.

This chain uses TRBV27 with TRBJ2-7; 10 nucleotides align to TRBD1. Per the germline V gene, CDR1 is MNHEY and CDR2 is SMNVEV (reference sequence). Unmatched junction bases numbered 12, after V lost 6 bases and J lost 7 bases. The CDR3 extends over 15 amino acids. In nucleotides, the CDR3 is TGTGCCAGCAGCCGATTCGGGACAGGGGCTTTTGAGCAGTACTTC. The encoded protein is CASSRFGTGAFEQYF.